What follows describes a single TCR beta chain. This clonotype appeared a few times. The antigen it binds to is not known. Qualities for individual bases were not recorded, and no much larger clone is one base off. Sequenced on an Illumina NovaSeq 6000. TCR cDNA was synthesized by 5'RACE template switching, through which a universal primer site and unique molecular identifiers were introduced. Priming for cDNA synthesis came from both the TCR alpha and TCR beta constant segments. Libraries were amplified in two PCR steps, with sample barcodes and sequencing adapters added in the second step. Sequencing of libraries was done on Illumina HiSeq 2500 (2x100 bp) or NovaSeq (2x150 bp). In the paper's pipeline: Demultiplexing of reads and collapsing into UMI consensus sequences were performed with MIGEC, and V(D)J alignment was carried out with MiXCR. Using edgeR on replicate PBMC samples, clonotypes were called vaccine-responding if FDR was below 0.01 and the log2 fold change was above 5 up to day 15. CD4 or CD8 identity was assigned to each bulk clonotype according to whether the clonotype was present at higher abundance in the sequenced CD4 repertoire or the sequenced CD8 repertoire. TCRdb's own reprocessing of the public reads used fastp at Q25 and MiXCR and kept productive beta chains. Here each entry gathers all rows of one CDR3 protein and keeps the most common genes and DNA. These V and J calls originate from TCRdb's pipeline instead of the authors' own analysis. Here the sample has approximately 450,000 distinct CDR3 sequences; under 20% occur a single time. The top ten hold roughly a sixth of the sample.

Taken with the paper, the label for treatment or condition translates to: live attenuated yellow fever vaccine strain. Two biological replicates of bulk PBMCs were collected at each blood-draw timepoint. PBMCs were isolated from peripheral blood using a standard Ficoll-Paque protocol. RNA was extracted with TriZol from bulk PBMCs, CD4 and CD8 fractions, and dextramer-positive and dextramer-negative fractions. This entry is derived from a study of T cells after yellow fever vaccination (dated by TCRdb to between 2018 and 2020). As for the study more broadly: The SMART-Seq v4 Ultra Low Input RNA kit was used to prepare libraries from fractions with low cell numbers. To follow T-cell clones before and after both primary and booster YFV17D yellow fever vaccination, bulk TCR alpha and beta repertoires underwent longitudinal sequencing. Two healthy male donors, one aged 18 to 30 and one aged 30 to 40 years, made up the cohort. Blood samples were taken at several timepoints before and after primary and secondary immunization, and bulk PBMC replicates and cell subsets were isolated. Here is what the overall study found, with its caveats: A small share of clonotypes was detected in both CD4 and CD8 compartments, with the overlap likely arising from convergent recombination. Because only a couple of donors were included in the study, the extent to which the findings can be generalized is limited. Compared with the primary T-cell response, the secondary T-cell response was faster but weaker, reaching its peak on day 5 rather than on day 15. After the booster, most of the clones that had expanded following primary vaccination were detected again (roughly 97% of CD4 and more than 85% of CD8), which suggests that memory was broadly maintained. Computational filtering was required because FACS-sorted repertoires could contain abundant contaminating clonotypes from the bulk population.

This clonotype was sampled from a man younger than 35 who received the YFV17D yellow fever vaccine. The sequencing here drew on PBMCs, taken before the yellow fever booster vaccination.

The CDR3 has the sequence CASSFPGQKKLFF. The nucleotide sequence reads TGTGCCAGCAGTTTCCCGGGACAGAAAAAACTGTTTTTT. The rearranged segments are TRBV27 and TRBJ1-4, with 7 middle bases fitting TRBD1. The CDR3 runs 13 amino acids, cysteine and phenylalanine included. Solely the CDR3 DNA is kept, with 39 bases framed from the first base. V ends up 3 bases short and J 9 bases short, with an unmatched junction base count of 4. As encoded in the germline V gene (reference sequence), CDR1 is MNHEY while CDR2 is SMNVEV.